The rows below give T cell receptor beta chains drawn from one sample of a study of beta chain features in type 1 diabetes. Clones were sequenced by immunoSEQ multiplex PCR, and TCRdb holds only the in-frame ones, with some missing. The data hold 200,000 to 250,000 clones, with about 30% observed a single time. The sample taken for sequencing was central memory CD4+ T cells from blood. These receptors came from a man aged 25 to 40 in good health. Both conserved end residues are part of each CDR3. Some rows mark clone size as missing; the rest say once, few, many or name a class of expanded clone.

J gene | clone size | V gene | CDR3 protein
TRBJ2-1 | . | TRBV18 | CASSRRTSGVDEQFF
TRBJ2-3 | . | TRBV5-1 | CASSDRSFSTDTQYF
TRBJ1-2 | once | TRBV18 | CASSQGQSFDGYTF
TRBJ2-3 | . | TRBV7-2 | CASSLVGPGQETQYF
TRBJ2-2 | few | TRBV5-6 | CASSSPRDTLTGELFF
TRBJ2-7 | few | TRBV11-2 | CASSLSPGTTYEQYF
TRBJ2-7 | few | TRBV30 | CAWIPQRGRGEQYF
TRBJ2-3 | . | TRBV20-1 | CSGLSTDTQYF
TRBJ2-1 | many | TRBV10-2 | CASIRRGGTEQFF
TRBJ2-4 | . | TRBV28 | CASSYPTANIQYF
TRBJ2-5 | . | TRBV7-2 | CASSLQRGRETQYF
TRBJ2-1 | few | TRBV15 | CATSRDAGGVYDEQFF
TRBJ1-1 | . | TRBV7-2 | CASSSTEEAFF
TRBJ2-5 | few | TRBV7-8 | CASSLEAGGAQETQYF
TRBJ2-5 | few | TRBV10-3 | CAIRGQGKETQYF
TRBJ2-3 | . | TRBV6-1 | CASRGLAGGTDTQYF
TRBJ1-3 | few | TRBV29-1 | CSATKWGSGNTIYF
TRBJ2-7 | . | TRBV4-1 | CASSHGTSGGEQYF
TRBJ2-6 | . | TRBV29-1 | CSVITGTGVPGANVLTF
TRBJ2-1 | few | TRBV4-3 | CASSRGLAGSYNEQFF
. | few | TRBV18 | CASSPEYYEQYF
TRBJ2-7 | . | TRBV6-6 | CASTPGWGTSSYEQYF
TRBJ1-2 | few | TRBV4-3 | CASSQEQGIPAGYTF
TRBJ2-7 | medium-sized | TRBV10-3 | CANAISGTSGSEQYF
TRBJ2-2 | . | TRBV14 | CASSPLTEGYTGELFF
TRBJ2-1 | few | TRBV7-9 | CASSLGPDYEQFF
TRBJ2-7 | few | TRBV28 | CASSQIAANYEQYF
TRBJ1-4 | . | TRBV10-2 | CASSRTAGTREKLFF
TRBJ1-1 | . | TRBV6-6 | CASSYGPTVSTEAFF
TRBJ2-4 | few | TRBV29-1 | CSVAPGPQIYIQYF
TRBJ2-1 | . | TRBV28 | CASSTPSGAGNEQFF
TRBJ2-6 | . | TRBV21-1 | CASSIWLLQQSRANVLTF
TRBJ2-2 | few | TRBV27 | CASSLAGGNTGELFF
TRBJ1-1 | . | TRBV18 | CASSLTLAAEAFF
TRBJ2-1 | many | TRBV7-2 | CASSLTLAGIYNEQFF
TRBJ2-7 | . | TRBV6-5 | CASSYSATRYEQYF
TRBJ1-1 | few | TRBV29-1 | CSVRDRLNTEAFF
TRBJ1-3 | few | TRBV29-1 | CSVSTHSGNTIYF
TRBJ2-7 | few | TRBV4-3 | CASSQEWREGFEQYF
TRBJ1-1 | . | TRBV15 | CATSRERWGTEAFF
TRBJ2-3 | . | TRBV21-1 | CARSTGGNSTDTQYF
TRBJ2-3 | few | TRBV2 | CASSGATDSRGTDTQYF
TRBJ2-5 | . | TRBV5-1 | CASSLGQPGETQYF
TRBJ1-1 | . | TRBV7-9 | CASSLDQGTEAFF
TRBJ2-7 | . | TRBV6-5 | CASSSQGGSYEQYF
TRBJ2-4 | many | TRBV7-2 | CASSPLGDIQYF
TRBJ1-4 | . | TRBV20-1 | CSALALEKLFF
TRBJ2-7 | few | TRBV11-1 | CASSPPAAYEQYF
TRBJ2-3 | . | TRBV5-6 | CASSLKYTQYF
TRBJ1-1 | . | TRBV7-2 | CASSLVAGSEAFF